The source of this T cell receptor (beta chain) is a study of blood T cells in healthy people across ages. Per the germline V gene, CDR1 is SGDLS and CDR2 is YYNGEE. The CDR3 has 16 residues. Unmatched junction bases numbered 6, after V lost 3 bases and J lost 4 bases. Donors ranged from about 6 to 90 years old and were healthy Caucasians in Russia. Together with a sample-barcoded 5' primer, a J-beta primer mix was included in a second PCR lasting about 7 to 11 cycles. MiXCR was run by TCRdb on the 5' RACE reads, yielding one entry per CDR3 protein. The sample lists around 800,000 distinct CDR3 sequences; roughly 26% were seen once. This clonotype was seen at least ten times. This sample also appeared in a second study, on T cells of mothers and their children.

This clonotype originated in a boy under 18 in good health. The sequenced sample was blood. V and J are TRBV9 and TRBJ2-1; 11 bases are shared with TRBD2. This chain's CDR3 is CASSDLGLADYNEQFF. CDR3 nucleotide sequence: TGTGCCAGCAGCGACCTGGGACTAGCGGATTACAATGAGCAGTTCTTC. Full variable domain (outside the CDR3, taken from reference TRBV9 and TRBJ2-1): DSGVTQTPKHLITATGQRVTLRCSPRSGDLSVYWYQQSLDQGLQFLIQYYNGEERAKGNILERFSAQQFPDLHSELNLSSLELGDSALYFCASSDLGLADYNEQFFGPGTRLTVL.